The 30 T cell receptor beta chains listed next were all sequenced from one sample in a study of cytomegalovirus exposure and HLA in healthy donors. PCR primers comprised 60 Vbeta and 13 Jbeta primers. The table came from immunoSEQ multiplex PCR; TCRdb's copy has only in-frame clones and leaves some out. The sample carries over 30,000 clones, 75% to 85% recorded once. Sequencing was performed on PBMCs. These TCRs come from a male donor in good health and CMV-seronegative.

This sequence joins TRBV18 and TRBJ2-7; 10 nucleotides match TRBD1. V shed 5 bases and J 2 bases; nucleotides not matched to a gene: 6. Germline assignment: CDR1 KGHSH and CDR2 LQKENI. The CDR3 has 15 residues. The CDR3 sequence is CASSATGTGAYEQYF. Written as DNA, the CDR3 is TGTGCCAGCTCAGCCACAGGGACAGGGGCCTACGAGCAGTACTTC.

J is TRBJ1-3 and V is TRBV9, with TRBD1 matching over 7 bases. V was pared by 3 bases and J by 0 bases, with 3 bases of the junction left unmatched. Per the germline V gene, CDR1 is SGDLS and CDR2 is YYNGEE. This CDR3 spans 15 amino acids. DNA for the CDR3: TGTGCCAGCAGCGAGGGGGCGGGCTCTGGAAACACCATATATTTT. Encoded protein: CASSEGAGSGNTIYF.

The chain joins TRBV5-6 to TRBJ2-3; the match to TRBD2 covers 13 bases. With V trimmed by 2 bases and J by 0 bases, 3 bases remained unmatched. This CDR3 spans 17 amino acids. The V gene's germline CDR1 is SGHDT and CDR2 YYEEEE. CDR3 in amino acids: CASSLGTSGISTDTQYF. CDR3 DNA: TGTGCCAGCAGCTTAGGGACTAGCGGGATTAGCACAGATACGCAGTATTTT.

V is TRBV9 and J is TRBJ2-1, with 14 bases lining up with TRBD2. The CDR3 runs 15 residues. The germline gives CDR1 SGDLS, CDR2 YYNGEE. V lost 4 bases and J lost 6; bases outside the gene matches: 3. CDR3 sequence (DNA): TGTGCCAGCAGCATCGGGACTAGCGGGAGCAATGAGCAGTTCTTC. It translates to CASSIGTSGSNEQFF.

The genes are TRBV7-2 and TRBJ1-5; TRBD1 might be the D (6 bases). Trimming removed 5 bases at V and 3 bases at J, with 14 bases between. The CDR3 is 15 amino acids. CDR1 and CDR2 (germline): SGHTA, FQGNSA. CDR3 sequence reads: CASSQPPGDNQPQHF. The DNA of the CDR3 is TGTGCCAGCAGCCAACCTCCAGGGGACAATCAGCCCCAGCATTTT. Full variable domain (rest looked up from reference TRBV7-2 and TRBJ1-5): GAGVSQSPSNKVTEKGKDVELRCDPISGHTALYWYRQSLGQGLEFLIYFQGNSAPDKSGLPSDRFSAERTGGSVSTLTIQRTQQEDSAVYLCASSQPPGDNQPQHFGDGTRLSIL.

This chain uses TRBV5-1 with TRBJ2-5; 7 bases align to TRBD1. With the DNA end fitting TRBJ2-7 better, the J assignment may be wrong. This CDR3 contains 13 residues. CDR1 and CDR2 from the germline V gene are SGHRS and YFSETQ. Here the CDR3 DNA reads TGCGCCAGCAGTAGGGCAGGGGGATACGAGCAGTACTTC. Its translation: CASSRAGGYEQYF.

The V gene is TRBV29-1, the J gene TRBJ1-2; D possibly corresponds to TRBD1 (5 bases). CDR1 and CDR2 (germline): SQVTM, ANQGSEA. V lost 5 bases and J lost 3, with 13 bases in between. CDR3 length equals 13 residues. CDR3 residues: CSVPGLGDYGYTF. In DNA, the CDR3 is TGCAGCGTTCCCGGGCTAGGGGACTATGGCTACACCTTC.

Only a few counts were recorded for this clone. This chain connects TRBV28 to TRBJ2-5; D possibly corresponds to TRBD1 (6 bases). Matching the DNA end better, TRBJ2-7 makes the J call doubtful. The germline V gene has CDR1 MDHEN and CDR2 SYDVKM. This CDR3 contains 12 residues. CDR3 in amino acids: CASTGFPYEQYF. The CDR3 bases are TGTGCCAGTACAGGGTTCCCCTACGAGCAGTACTTC.

This clone was seen once. The chain links TRBV30 to TRBJ1-2; D possibly corresponds to TRBD1 (6 bases). This CDR3 has 13 residues. Trimming took 8 bases from V and 8 from J, leaving 21 bases between them. Germline lookup yields CDR1 GTSNPN and CDR2 SVGIG (reference sequence). The CDR3 here is CAGTRRGPGGYTF. CDR3 nucleotide sequence: TGTGCCGGGACCCGGCGGGGGCCCGGGGGCTACACCTTC.

V and J are TRBV4-2 and TRBJ1-2; 10 bases fit TRBD1. Germline V gene data show CDR1 as LGHNA and CDR2 as YNFKEQ. This CDR3 comprises 17 residues. The J segment lost 0 bases and the V segment lost 1 base, leaving 5 bases of the junction unmatched. The CDR3 loop is CASSQGQGASPNYGYTF. The CDR3 nucleotides read TGTGCCAGCAGCCAAGGACAGGGGGCCTCCCCTAACTATGGCTACACCTTC.

The chain links TRBV7-8 to TRBJ1-2; D ambiguous. The germline V gene encodes CDR1 SGHVS and CDR2 FQNEAQ. Trimming removed 5 bases at V and 2 bases at J, with 12 bases between. This CDR3 region has 14 residues. The CDR3 nucleotides read TGTGCCAGCAGCCTCCGAACAGTAAACTATGGCTACACCTTC. This gives the protein CASSLRTVNYGYTF.

This sequence joins TRBV2 and TRBJ2-7; weak D call: TRBD2 (5 bases). The CDR3 is 13 amino acids. The germline V and J ends were trimmed by 5 bases and 0 bases, with 8 bases remaining between them. The germline CDR1 and CDR2 sequences are SNHLY and FYNNEI. The CDR3 region has the DNA TGTGCCAGCAGTCCAGCGGACTCCTACGAGCAGTACTTC. Residues: CASSPADSYEQYF.

This CDR3 reads CASSATSRSYNEQFF. As DNA, the CDR3 is TGTGCCAGCAGCGCCACTTCCCGGTCCTACAATGAGCAGTTCTTC. The chain employs TRBV5-6 and TRBJ2-1; D gene ambiguous. This CDR3 contains 15 residues. CDR1 SGHDT and CDR2 YYEEEE come from the germline V gene. V was trimmed by 4 bases and J by 1 base, leaving 12 bases between them.

This clone was counted between two and nine times. The chain has TRBV30 and TRBJ1-5; the D gene is possibly TRBD1 (5 bases). This CDR3 has 15 amino acids. Germline values: CDR1 GTSNPN, CDR2 SVGIG (reference sequence). V shed 2 bases and J shed 4 bases, with 15 bases lying between them. This CDR3 reads CAWSHGGGGNQPQHF. CDR3 DNA sequence: TGTGCCTGGAGTCATGGCGGGGGGGGGAATCAGCCCCAGCATTTT.

V is TRBV5-1 and J is TRBJ1-3, with D possibly TRBD1 on 6 matching bases. Trimming took 4 bases from V and 1 from J, leaving 12 bases between them. Germline V CDR1 and CDR2: SGHRS, YFSETQ. The CDR3 length is 15 residues. The CDR3 here is CASSADTGSGNTIYF. The CDR3 DNA reads TGCGCCAGCAGCGCAGATACAGGGTCTGGAAACACCATATATTTT.

The V gene is TRBV20-1, the J gene TRBJ1-2; D unclear. This CDR3 is built from 11 residues. Germline V gene lookup returns CDR1 DFQATT and CDR2 SNEGSKA (reference sequence). V was cut by 4 bases and J by 8 bases, with 11 bases left in between. CDR3 DNA sequence: TGCAGTGCTAAGTGGGCGTTCGGCTACACCTTC. Translating it yields CSAKWAFGYTF.

V gene TRBV2 combines with J gene TRBJ2-7; 8 nucleotides agree with TRBD1. CDR1 is SNHLY, CDR2 FYNNEI, per germline. The V and J ends lost 5 bases and 2 bases, in that order; junction bases with no gene match: 14. The CDR3 loop spans 17 amino acids. The CDR3 DNA reads TGTGCCAGCAGTCCAGGCCGGGACAGGAAGATTCCCTACGAGCAGTACTTC. Translating gives CASSPGRDRKIPYEQYF.

This clone appeared a few times. The V and J genes are TRBV7-2 and TRBJ2-3, with a weak D call TRBD2 (5 bases). CDR1 and CDR2 from the germline V gene are SGHTA and FQGNSA. The V end lost 7 bases, the J end lost 4 bases, and 12 bases lay between the germline ends. CDR3 length: 13 amino acids. The CDR3 is CASNVLRADTQYF. The CDR3 DNA follows: TGTGCCAGCAACGTTTTGAGGGCAGATACGCAGTATTTT.

This chain joins TRBV28 and TRBJ1-2; 12 positions match TRBD1. The trim removed 3 bases at V and 5 bases at J, leaving 22 bases unmatched. The germline gives CDR1 MDHEN, CDR2 SYDVKM. The CDR3 is 21 amino acids. CDR3 amino acids: CASSFPGQTGTGGAPWYGYTF. DNA for the CDR3: TGTGCCAGCAGTTTCCCCGGCCAAACCGGGACAGGGGGCGCCCCCTGGTATGGCTACACCTTC.

This chain joins TRBV5-6 and TRBJ2-5, with 9 nucleotides matching TRBD1. V lost 3 bases to trimming and J lost 3 bases; unmatched junction nucleotides: 15. The V gene's germline CDR1 is SGHDT and CDR2 YYEEEE. The CDR3 is made up of 18 amino acids. In DNA form, the CDR3 reads TGTGCCAGCAGCTCGACTTACCCGGGACAGGGCAGGGAAGAGACCCAGTACTTC. It is translated as CASSSTYPGQGREETQYF.

This clone has a handful of counts. This sequence joins TRBV10-3 and TRBJ1-2; D is uncertain. The germline gives CDR1 ENHRY, CDR2 SYGVKD. Trimming pared 4 bases from V and 1 base from J, leaving 7 bases between. CDR3 length equals 13 residues. CDR3 loop: CAISAEDNYGYTF. In DNA form, the CDR3 reads TGTGCCATCAGTGCGGAGGATAACTATGGCTACACCTTC.

In this sample, this clone is medium-sized (0.01 to 0.1%). V gene TRBV19 combines with J gene TRBJ1-5, with 7 bases aligning to TRBD1. The CDR3 consists of 16 residues. The germline CDR1 and CDR2 sequences are LNHDA and SQIVND (reference sequence). The trim removed 5 bases at V and 7 bases at J, leaving 14 bases unmatched. The CDR3 loop reads CASSFGGGGAGQPQHF. The CDR3 DNA reads TGTGCCAGTAGTTTCGGCGGAGGGGGCGCAGGGCAGCCCCAGCATTTT.

In nucleotides, the CDR3 is TGTGCCAGCAGCGTGTCAGGGGTTACTGGAAACACCATATATTTT. Amino acid sequence: CASSVSGVTGNTIYF. V gene TRBV9 combines with J gene TRBJ1-3; maybe TRBD1 (6 bases). Between the trimmed V and J ends, which lost 2 bases and 2 bases, there was a span of 11 bases. The germline V gene has CDR1 SGDLS and CDR2 YYNGEE. This CDR3 has 15 amino acids.

The chain joins TRBV18 to TRBJ1-2; 7 bases agree with TRBD1. Trimming removed 0 bases from V and 2 bases from J; junction bases left unmatched: 3. CDR1 and CDR2 from the germline V gene are KGHSH and LQKENI. The CDR3 is 15 amino acids. In DNA form, the CDR3 reads TGTGCCAGCTCACCACCCATACAGGGGAACTATGGCTACACCTTC. Translated, it gives CASSPPIQGNYGYTF.

The chain is built from TRBV7-2 and TRBJ2-3; 8 positions agree with TRBD2. The CDR3 runs 14 residues. V lost 7 bases to trimming and J lost 1 base; unmatched junction nucleotides: 4. In germline, CDR1 is SGHTA, CDR2 FQGNSA. CDR3 nucleotide sequence: TGTGCCAGCACCCTGACTAGCGGCACAGATACGCAGTATTTT. The encoded protein is CASTLTSGTDTQYF.

In this sample, this clone turned up once. The V gene is TRBV5-1, the J gene TRBJ2-2; tentatively, D is TRBD2 (5 bases). V was pared by 1 base and J by 1 base, with 11 bases between. Germline assignment: CDR1 SGHRS and CDR2 YFSETQ. CDR3 size: 16 residues. CDR3 loop: CASSLQRFQNTGELFF. CDR3 DNA: TGCGCCAGCAGCTTGCAGCGGTTCCAGAACACCGGGGAGCTGTTTTTT.

V is TRBV7-2 and J is TRBJ1-2, with 7 bases that match TRBD1. Looked up from germline, CDR1 is SGHTA and CDR2 is FQGNSA. The CDR3 has 15 amino acids. J gave up 8 bases and V 1 base, and 10 bases lay outside the gene matches. CDR3 coding DNA: TGTGCCAGCAGCTTAGGGCAGGGGGACCCCTGGGGCTACACCTTC. Its protein is CASSLGQGDPWGYTF. Complete variable domain (other parts from reference TRBV7-2 and TRBJ1-2): GAGVSQSPSNKVTEKGKDVELRCDPISGHTALYWYRQSLGQGLEFLIYFQGNSAPDKSGLPSDRFSAERTGGSVSTLTIQRTQQEDSAVYLCASSLGQGDPWGYTFGSGTRLTVV.

V usage is TRBV10-2 and J usage is TRBJ1-1, with D unclear. Looked up from germline, CDR1 is WSHSY and CDR2 is SAAADI. The CDR3 contains 13 residues. With 5 bases removed from V and 5 bases from J, the gap between germline ends came to 12 bases. The CDR3 DNA reads TGCGCCAGCAGTTCCCACCGAGGGACTGAAGCTTTCTTT. It is translated as CASSSHRGTEAFF.

The chain carries TRBV9 and TRBJ2-1; no definite D call. CDR3 size: 13 residues. Germline-derived CDR1 and CDR2 are SGDLS and YYNGEE. V lost 3 bases, J lost 6 bases, and 10 bases lay in between. The CDR3 loop is CASSEARFNEQFF. CDR3 nucleotides: TGTGCCAGCAGCGAAGCCCGGTTCAATGAGCAGTTCTTC. The full variable domain, rest sourced from reference TRBV9 and TRBJ2-1, is DSGVTQTPKHLITATGQRVTLRCSPRSGDLSVYWYQQSLDQGLQFLIQYYNGEERAKGNILERFSAQQFPDLHSELNLSSLELGDSALYFCASSEARFNEQFFGPGTRLTVL.

The chain joins TRBV7-3 to TRBJ1-1; D is unclear. The germline CDR1 and CDR2 sequences are SGHTA and FQGTGA. The V end lost 0 bases, the J end lost 3 bases, and 5 bases lay between the germline ends. This CDR3 region has 13 residues. The CDR3 sequence: CASSLTEHTEAFF. Here the CDR3 DNA reads TGTGCCAGCAGCTTAACGGAGCACACTGAAGCTTTCTTT. Together with reference TRBV7-3 and TRBJ1-1, the CDR3 gives the full variable domain: GAGVSQTPSNKVTEKGKYVELRCDPISGHTALYWYRQSLGQGPEFLIYFQGTGAADDSGLPNDRFFAVRPEGSVSTLKIQRTERGDSAVYLCASSLTEHTEAFFGQGTRLTVV.